A selection of T cell receptor beta chains follows, all from one sample in a study of T cell responses to AZD1222 COVID-19 vaccine. Measured with immunoSEQ multiplex PCR; TCRdb has only the in-frame clones, and not every one. Among more than 100,000 clones, approximately 88% were seen once, and the ten largest hold about 3.5%. Sequenced here: peripheral blood, sampled on day 0 of AZD1222 vaccination. The source of these receptors is an adult in good health. The CDR3 runs from the conserved cysteine through the conserved F or W. The D gene is left open where the match is weak. Where a row states a size, it is once, few, many or the class of an expanded clone; other rows omit it.

- TRBJ1-2 TRBV5-4 - CASSQGPGGYTF TGTGCCAGCAGCCAGGGACCGGGTGGCTACACCTTC
TRBD1 TRBJ2-4 TRBV3-1/TRBV3-2 few CASRPGTGGNIQYF TGTGCCAGCAGGCCCGGGACAGGCGGAAACATTCAGTACTTC
- TRBJ1-3 TRBV5-1 - CASSLEPGNTIYF TGCGCCAGCAGCTTGGAACCCGGAAACACCATATATTTT
- TRBJ2-1 TRBV6-2/TRBV6-3 - CASSTISIEQFF TGTGCCAGCAGTACCATCTCCATTGAGCAGTTCTTC
TRBD1 TRBJ1-6 TRBV5-6 - CASSRSGQYNSPLHF TGTGCCAGCAGCCGGTCGGGACAGTATAATTCACCCCTCCACTTT
- TRBJ1-4 TRBV4-1 - CASSQDEIVTNEKLFF TGCGCCAGCAGCCAAGATGAAATCGTAACTAATGAAAAACTGTTTTTT
- TRBJ1-6 TRBV6-5 once CAGTPGPNNSPLHF TGTGCCGGCACCCCAGGGCCCAATAATTCACCCCTCCACTTT
- TRBJ1-1 TRBV6-1 - CASSENQDLNTEAFF TGTGCCAGCAGTGAAAATCAGGATCTGAACACTGAAGCTTTCTTT
- TRBJ2-6 TRBV5-4 - CASSLPIHGTGANVLTF TGTGCCAGCAGCTTACCCATACACGGCACAGGGGCCAACGTCCTGACTTTC
- TRBJ2-7 TRBV5-3 - CARSLDIRAGASYEQYF TGTGCCAGAAGCTTGGACATCAGGGCGGGGGCCTCCTACGAGCAGTACTTC
- TRBJ1-2 TRBV5-4 - CASSSPGGGYTF TGTGCCAGCAGCTCTCCCGGGGGAGGCTACACCTTC
- TRBJ1-5 TRBV27 - CASSFGGQDQPQHF TGTGCCAGCAGTTTCGGGGGGCAGGATCAGCCCCAGCATTTT
- TRBJ1-2 TRBV9 - CASSVEGLQYGYTF TGTGCCAGCAGCGTAGAGGGACTGCAATATGGCTACACCTTC
TRBD1 TRBJ1-2 TRBV6-5 - CASSFQDRGNYGYTF TGTGCCAGCAGTTTCCAGGACAGGGGTAACTATGGCTACACCTTC
TRBD1 TRBJ1-1 TRBV18 - CASSPELQGGRTEAFF TGTGCCAGCTCACCCGAACTACAGGGGGGGAGAACTGAAGCTTTCTTT
- TRBJ1-5 TRBV25-1 - CASSLSGAGDNQPQHF TGTGCCAGCAGCCTGTCCGGGGCAGGAGACAATCAGCCCCAGCATTTT
- TRBJ1-1 TRBV5-1 - CASSLANTEAFF TGCGCCAGCAGCTTGGCGAACACTGAAGCTTTCTTT
- TRBJ1-2 TRBV27 - CASSSIPHYGYTF TGTGCCAGCAGTTCGATCCCCCACTATGGCTACACCTTC
- TRBJ1-1 TRBV6-5 - CASSSGRGDTEAFF TGTGCCAGCAGTTCCGGAAGGGGGGACACTGAAGCTTTCTTT
- TRBJ2-5 TRBV6-2/TRBV6-3 - CASSYVLGTQETQYF TGTGCCAGCAGTTACGTACTAGGAACCCAAGAGACCCAGTACTTC
TRBD1 TRBJ1-4 TRBV19 - CASSAGTGYTEKLFF TGTGCCAGTAGTGCCGGGACAGGCTATACGGAAAAACTGTTTTTT
- TRBJ1-1 TRBV6-2/TRBV6-3 - CASSYLFGRVLNTEAFF TGTGCCAGCAGTTACTTATTCGGCAGGGTATTAAACACTGAAGCTTTCTTT
- TRBJ1-5 TRBV27 - CASSPGWDQPQHF TGTGCCAGCAGCCCAGGGTGGGATCAGCCCCAGCATTTT
TRBD2 TRBJ2-2 TRBV3-1/TRBV3-2 - CASSLHSGGTNTGELFF TGTGCCAGCAGCCTGCATAGCGGGGGGACGAACACCGGGGAGCTGTTTTTT
TRBD1 TRBJ1-1 TRBV5-1 - CASSQGDRVNTEAFF TGCGCCAGCAGCCAAGGGGACAGGGTGAACACTGAAGCTTTCTTT
- TRBJ1-3 TRBV14 few CASSQGRTSSGNTIYF TGTGCCAGCAGCCAAGGGCGGACGAGCTCTGGAAACACCATATATTTT
TRBD1 TRBJ1-2 TRBV5-6 - CASSLGQGGYTF TGTGCCAGCAGCTTGGGACAGGGAGGCTACACCTTC
- TRBJ1-2 TRBV18 once CASSPWDFSDSNYGYTF TGTGCCAGCTCACCATGGGATTTTAGCGACAGTAACTATGGCTACACCTTC
TRBD1 TRBJ2-3 TRBV2 - CASSGVPGQDTDTQYF TGTGCCAGCAGTGGGGTCCCGGGACAGGACACAGATACGCAGTATTTT
- TRBJ2-3 TRBV27 - CASSLASGTDTQYF TGTGCCAGCAGTTTAGCCTCAGGAACAGATACGCAGTATTTT
- TRBJ1-6 TRBV2 - CASVGTPSSPLHF TGTGCCAGCGTCGGTACCCCAAGTTCACCCCTCCACTTT
- TRBJ1-2 TRBV4-2 - CASSQDNRNYGYTF TGTGCCAGCAGCCAAGATAACAGGAACTATGGCTACACCTTC
- TRBJ1-4 TRBV10-3 - CAISDPTNEKLFF TGTGCCATCAGTGATCCAACTAATGAAAAACTGTTTTTT
TRBD2 TRBJ2-5 TRBV9 - CASSVALTLGSGGEQETQYF TGTGCCAGCAGCGTAGCTTTAACGTTGGGTAGCGGGGGGGAACAAGAGACCCAGTACTTC
TRBD1 TRBJ1-4 TRBV29-1 - CSAQQGAGEKLFF TGCAGCGCTCAACAGGGGGCGGGAGAAAAACTGTTTTTT
- TRBJ1-1 TRBV18 - CASSLGLVNTEAFF TGTGCCAGCTCATTGGGGCTGGTGAACACTGAAGCTTTCTTT
- TRBJ1-1 TRBV18 - CASSPPGNTEAFF TGTGCCAGCTCACCACCGGGGAACACTGAAGCTTTCTTT
- TRBJ2-1 TRBV4-3 - CASSRLTGSSYNEQFF TGCGCCAGCAGCCGGCTGACTGGTAGCTCCTACAATGAGCAGTTCTTC
- TRBJ1-2 TRBV7-2 - CASSLFVADGYTF TGTGCCAGCAGCTTATTCGTAGCGGATGGCTACACCTTC
- TRBJ2-2 TRBV29-1 - CTGGGVTGELFF TGCACTGGGGGCGGGGTCACCGGGGAGCTGTTTTTT
- TRBJ1-5 TRBV4-2 once CASSQDGNSNQPQHF TGTGCCAGCAGCCAAGATGGGAATAGCAATCAGCCCCAGCATTTT
- TRBJ1-1 TRBV27 - CASSMKGFTEAFF TGTGCCAGCAGTATGAAGGGGTTTACTGAAGCTTTCTTT
- TRBJ1-5 TRBV21-1 - CASSKVRGQGADDNQPQHF TGTGCCAGCAGCAAAGTCCGGGGCCAGGGGGCGGATGACAATCAGCCCCAGCATTTT
- TRBJ2-2 TRBV27 - CASSLYRGGASNTGELFF TGTGCCAGCAGTTTATATAGAGGAGGGGCCTCGAACACCGGGGAGCTGTTTTTT
- TRBJ1-2 TRBV2 few CASSGRTAQNYGYTF TGTGCCAGCAGCGGACGGACAGCACAAAACTATGGCTACACCTTC
- TRBJ2-2 TRBV19 few CASTPPAPYTGELFF TGTGCCAGTACCCCTCCGGCCCCTTACACCGGGGAGCTGTTTTTT
TRBD1 TRBJ2-5 TRBV18 - CASSPIGTEETQYF TGTGCCAGCTCACCAATAGGGACAGAAGAGACCCAGTACTTC
- TRBJ2-2 TRBV7-3 - CASSLGGSTGELFF TGTGCCAGCAGCTTAGGGGGAAGTACCGGGGAGCTGTTTTTT
- TRBJ2-7 TRBV11-2 once CASSAPGGPNEQYF TGTGCCAGCAGCGCTCCGGGGGGCCCCAACGAGCAGTACTTC
- TRBJ1-5 TRBV7-2 - CASSLAGGAGQPQHF TGTGCCAGCAGCTTAGCTGGGGGGGCAGGTCAGCCCCAGCATTTT
- TRBJ1-1 TRBV7-6 once CASSLATGSNTEAFF TGTGCCAGCAGCTTAGCAACAGGGTCGAACACTGAAGCTTTCTTT
- TRBJ1-3 TRBV5-1 - CASSLEGMGNTIYF TGCGCCAGCAGCTTGGAGGGTATGGGAAACACCATATATTTT
TRBD2 TRBJ2-1 TRBV11-2 - CASRGTRPSYEQFF TGTGCCAGCAGAGGGACTAGACCTTCATATGAGCAGTTCTTC
- TRBJ1-3 TRBV4-1 few CASSPNTHTRSSGNTIYF TGCGCCAGCAGCCCAAATACGCATACGAGAAGCTCTGGAAACACCATATATTTT
- TRBJ1-2 TRBV14 once CASSPAPTYGYTF TGTGCCAGCAGCCCCGCCCCGACGTATGGCTACACCTTC
TRBD1 TRBJ1-2 TRBV9 - CASSVARQGYGYTF TGTGCCAGCAGCGTAGCCAGACAGGGCTATGGCTACACCTTC
- TRBJ1-1 TRBV4-2 - CASSPKGFGMSAEAFF TGTGCCAGCAGCCCGAAGGGTTTCGGGATGAGCGCTGAAGCTTTCTTT
- TRBJ2-5 TRBV27 - CASSLGQSLETQYF TGTGCCAGCAGTTTAGGGCAGAGCCTAGAGACCCAGTACTTC
- TRBJ1-1 TRBV10-3 - CAISDQGNTEAFF TGTGCCATCAGTGACCAGGGGAACACTGAAGCTTTCTTT
- TRBJ2-3 TRBV7-9 - CASSTGIHTDTQYF TGTGCCAGCAGCACAGGGATCCACACAGATACGCAGTATTTT